Each of the 30 T cell receptor beta chains below was sequenced from the same sample in a study of shared clonotypes between healthy human individuals. Measured with immunoSEQ multiplex PCR; TCRdb has only the in-frame clones, and not every one. The sample lists about 1.9 million clones, 93% occurring once. Positive CCR7 selection of CD45RO-negative cells yielded the naive CD8 cells, and terminally differentiated effector memory CD45RA+ cells were excluded. Specimen: naive CD8+ T cells from PBMCs. These receptor sequences come from a man younger than 35 in good health. Some clones in this sample may be carry-over from other donors' samples.

In DNA form, the CDR3 reads TGTGCCAGCAGCCAGGAAGGGAGTAGTTTCTACGAGCAGTACTTC. Protein: CASSQEGSSFYEQYF. The chain combines TRBV4-2 with TRBJ2-7; maybe TRBD2 (5 bases). Germline values: CDR1 LGHNA, CDR2 YNFKEQ. The CDR3 is 15 amino acids. V lost 3 bases and J lost 3, with 15 bases in between.

J is TRBJ1-5 and V is TRBV7-9; 8 bases map to TRBD1. CDR3 length equals 14 residues. Germline CDR1 SEHNR, CDR2 FQNEAQ (reference sequence). V was clipped by 5 bases and J by 5 bases; unmatched bases: 5. CDR3 nucleotides: TGTGCCAGCAGCCTGGACAGGGCAGATCAGCCCCAGCATTTT. Translated: CASSLDRADQPQHF.

The CDR3 is CALRKIRDNPNYGYTF. DNA for the CDR3: TGTGCCCTACGCAAGATCAGGGACAATCCTAACTATGGCTACACCTTC. The chain couples TRBV2 to TRBJ1-2; D might be TRBD1 (6 bases). The CDR3 has 16 amino acids. V was trimmed by 11 bases and J by 0 bases, leaving 22 bases between them. Per the germline V gene, CDR1 is SNHLY and CDR2 is FYNNEI. The full variable domain, in which reference TRBV2 and TRBJ1-2 provide the parts outside the CDR3, is EPEVTQTPSHQVTQMGQEVILRCVPISNHLYFYWYRQILGQKVEFLVSFYNNEISEKSEIFDDQFSVERPDGSNFTLKIRSTKLEDSAMYFCALRKIRDNPNYGYTFGSGTRLTVV.

The chain has TRBV27 and TRBJ2-3; D assignment may be TRBD1 or TRBD2 (5 bases each). The CDR3 consists of 14 residues. V lost 5 bases and J lost 7, with 16 bases in between. From germline, CDR1 is MNHEY and CDR2 SMNVEV (reference sequence). Here the CDR3 DNA reads TGTGCCAGCAGTCAACGGGACCTAAGTTATACGCAGTATTTT. It specifies CASSQRDLSYTQYF.

Worth noting for this clone: The same CDR3 is also encoded by other DNA sequences in this sample. The chain links TRBV9 to TRBJ1-3; the D is unclear. This CDR3 has 15 amino acids. CDR1 and CDR2 from the germline V gene are SGDLS and YYNGEE. Trimming left V 0 bases short and J 0 bases short, with 7 bases between. CDR3 coding DNA: TGTGCCAGCAGCGTAGCCGGTAACTCTGGAAACACCATATATTTT. Translation gives CASSVAGNSGNTIYF.

This rearrangement joins TRBV2 to TRBJ2-7; D call uncertain. Germline assignment: CDR1 SNHLY and CDR2 FYNNEI. The CDR3 is 12 residues long. Trimming removed 7 bases from V and 6 bases from J, with 13 bases in between. The CDR3 nucleotides read TGTGCCAGCACTCGTTATGTTGGCGAGCAGTACTTC. This codes for CASTRYVGEQYF.

The chain carries TRBV10-3 and TRBJ2-1; the match to TRBD1 covers 10 bases. The CDR3 covers 16 residues. The germline V gene has CDR1 ENHRY and CDR2 SYGVKD. V gave up 6 bases and J gave up 2 bases; unmatched junction bases: 7. CDR3: CAISDSGTGAYNEQFF. The CDR3 region has the DNA TGTGCCATCAGCGACTCCGGGACAGGGGCCTACAATGAGCAGTTCTTC.

This chain connects TRBV5-1 to TRBJ2-1; no clear D. Germline V gene data show CDR1 as SGHRS and CDR2 as YFSETQ. The V end lost 0 bases, the J end lost 0 bases, and 10 bases lay between the germline ends. The CDR3 length is 16 residues. CDR3 bases: TGCGCCAGCAGCTTGGCCCGGCGGATCTCCTACAATGAGCAGTTCTTC. This sequence encodes CASSLARRISYNEQFF.

About this clone itself: A junction boundary mismatches the germline segment, possibly from a read error. The J gene is TRBJ1-1, the V gene TRBV27; D perhaps matches TRBD1 (5 bases). The CDR3 totals 8 residues. CDR1 is MNHEY, CDR2 SMNVEV, per germline (reference sequence). This CDR3 is CASGAGVF. In nucleotides, the CDR3 is TGTGCCAGCGGGGCGGGGGTCTTT.

V gene TRBV5-8 combines with J gene TRBJ1-1; 8 positions match TRBD1. V was pared by 0 bases and J by 4 bases, with 5 bases of the junction left unmatched. Germline CDR1 SGHTS, CDR2 YDEGEE. The CDR3 runs to 15 residues. The CDR3 bases are TGTGCCAGCAGCTTGGGACAGGGGACGGGCACTGAAGCTTTCTTT. Translating gives CASSLGQGTGTEAFF.

The chain links TRBV9 to TRBJ1-2; D possibly corresponds to TRBD1 (5 bases). Per the germline V gene, CDR1 is SGDLS and CDR2 is YYNGEE. This CDR3 comprises 16 residues. V was shortened by 4 bases and J by 3 bases, with 19 bases between the two germline ends. The CDR3 nucleotides are TGTGCCAGCAGCACCTCCCCCCAGGGAGGGGACTATGGCTACACCTTC. Residues: CASSTSPQGGDYGYTF.

CDR3 protein: CSAFGLNYEQYF. The CDR3 DNA sequence: TGCAGTGCCTTCGGACTAAACTACGAGCAGTACTTC. The chain joins TRBV29-1 to TRBJ2-7; tentative D call: TRBD2 (6 bases). The CDR3 has 12 amino acids. The germline V gene encodes CDR1 SQVTM and CDR2 ANQGSEA.

CDR3 DNA: TGCGCCAGCAGCTCCCGACAGGGCTCCTCTGGAAACACCATATATTTT. Translation: CASSSRQGSSGNTIYF. The V gene is TRBV5-1, the J gene TRBJ1-3; 7 bases match TRBD1. The CDR3 sequence is 16 residues long. In germline, CDR1 is SGHRS, CDR2 YFSETQ. Germline trimming cut 3 bases from V and 0 bases from J; bases unmatched to any gene: 6.

The rearrangement links TRBV5-4 to TRBJ2-7; TRBD1 aligns across 8 bases. Germline trimming cut 4 bases from V and 5 bases from J; bases unmatched to any gene: 11. CDR1 SGHNT and CDR2 YYREEE come from the germline V gene (reference sequence). The CDR3 has 15 residues. CDR3 protein: CASSRTGPKGDEQYF. The CDR3 DNA is TGTGCCAGCAGCCGGACAGGGCCGAAAGGGGACGAGCAGTACTTC. The full variable domain, rest sourced from reference TRBV5-4 and TRBJ2-7, is ETGVTQSPTHLIKTRGQQVTLRCSSQSGHNTVSWYQQALGQGPQFIFQYYREEENGRGNFPPRFSGLQFPNYSSELNVNALELDDSALYLCASSRTGPKGDEQYFGPGTRLTVT.

The rearrangement joins TRBV27 to TRBJ2-5; D perhaps matches TRBD1 (6 bases). Germline V gives CDR1 MNHEY, CDR2 SMNVEV (reference sequence). V lost 5 bases and J 5 bases, leaving 18 bases between the germline ends. CDR3 size: 15 residues. The CDR3 sequence: CASSITGMRQETQYF. Here the CDR3 DNA reads TGTGCCAGCAGTATCACAGGGATGCGGCAGGAGACCCAGTACTTC.

The CDR3 sequence: CASSPRLGGNHNEQFF. The CDR3 nucleotides read TGCGCCAGCAGCCCTAGACTAGGTGGGAACCACAATGAGCAGTTCTTC. This sequence joins TRBV4-3 and TRBJ2-1; weak D call: TRBD2 (6 bases). Deletions cut 4 bases from V and 5 bases from J, with 18 bases between. Per the germline V gene, CDR1 is LGHNA and CDR2 is YSLEER. The CDR3 loop spans 16 amino acids.

CDR3 sequence (DNA): TGCGCCAGCAGCTTGGACGGACAGGGGCTGAAGACCCAGTACTTC. It translates to CASSLDGQGLKTQYF. This chain links TRBV5-1 with TRBJ2-5; 9 positions agree with TRBD1. This CDR3 has 15 amino acids. With V trimmed by 0 bases and J by 6 bases, 6 bases remained unmatched. From germline, CDR1 is SGHRS and CDR2 YFSETQ.

The genes are TRBV7-2 and TRBJ1-2; 7 bases agree with TRBD1. Trimming cost V 5 bases and J 4 bases; bases outside gene matches: 13. The CDR3 loop spans 16 amino acids. Per germline, CDR1 SGHTA and CDR2 FQGNSA. The CDR3 DNA is TGTGCCAGCAGCCGTGACAGGGCCGACACGATCTATGGCTACACCTTC. Its protein product is CASSRDRADTIYGYTF.

In this sample, this clone turned up a few times. Other DNA variants within this sample encode the same CDR3. The V and J genes are TRBV27 and TRBJ2-1; D is ambiguous. Germline V gene sequence: CDR1 MNHEY, CDR2 SMNVEV (reference sequence). V lost 3 bases and J 0 bases, leaving 6 bases between the germline ends. The CDR3 runs to 14 residues. CDR3 loop: CASSLGSSYNEQFF. The CDR3 nucleotides read TGTGCCAGCAGTTTGGGTAGCTCCTACAATGAGCAGTTCTTC.

With respect to this clone: Other DNA sequences of this sample code for an identical CDR3. The chain recombines TRBV27 with TRBJ2-3; the match to TRBD2 covers 11 bases. This CDR3 region has 16 residues. Per the germline V gene, CDR1 is MNHEY and CDR2 is SMNVEV (reference sequence). Trimming at V came to 3 bases and at J to 3 bases, leaving 5 bases not matched to a gene. The CDR3 protein is CASSLVLAGGTDTQYF. The CDR3 DNA sequence: TGTGCCAGCAGTTTGGTTCTAGCGGGAGGAACAGATACGCAGTATTTT.

V gene TRBV4-1 combines with J gene TRBJ2-1; a weak D match, TRBD2 (6 bases). The CDR3 has 14 amino acids. With 2 bases removed from V and 3 bases from J, the gap between germline ends came to 8 bases. CDR1 is MGHRA, CDR2 YSYEKL, per germline. This CDR3 reads CASSQRLVYNEQFF. The CDR3 region has the DNA TGCGCCAGCAGCCAAAGACTAGTCTACAATGAGCAGTTCTTC.

The chain employs TRBV7-9 and TRBJ2-1; tentatively, D is TRBD1 (6 bases). With 1 base removed from V and 14 bases from J, the gap between germline ends came to 12 bases. The CDR3 extends over 12 amino acids. Germline V gene data show CDR1 as SEHNR and CDR2 as FQNEAQ (reference sequence). The CDR3 spells CASSLVRAGEFF. The DNA of the CDR3 is TGTGCCAGCAGCTTAGTTCGCGCAGGGGAGTTCTTC.

The chain carries TRBV7-9 and TRBJ2-7, with 8 bases matching TRBD2. V shed 1 base and J 3 bases; nucleotides not matched to a gene: 8. CDR3 length: 16 amino acids. CDR1 is SEHNR and CDR2 is FQNEAQ in the germline V gene (reference sequence). This CDR3 reads CASSLVGSSGVYEQYF. CDR3 bases: TGTGCCAGCAGCTTAGTTGGCAGTAGCGGGGTCTACGAGCAGTACTTC.

The chain employs TRBV10-2 and TRBJ2-7, with 9 positions matching TRBD1. Germline loops: CDR1 WSHSY, CDR2 SAAADI. This CDR3 is 19 amino acids long. The ends lost 8 bases at V and 7 bases at J; junction bases unmatched: 27. The CDR3 DNA reads TGCGCCAGCGCAGCTAAGAGGGGACAGGGCATTGTTGGGACGGGTGAGCAGTACTTC. It translates to CASAAKRGQGIVGTGEQYF.

The V gene is TRBV27, the J gene TRBJ2-3; no clear D. This CDR3 region has 14 residues. The germline V gene has CDR1 MNHEY and CDR2 SMNVEV (reference sequence). The ends were cut back, 4 bases at V and 2 bases at J, with 10 bases in the middle. The CDR3 DNA follows: TGTGCCAGCAGTTCCCGTTCCGCCACAGATACGCAGTATTTT. Encoded protein: CASSSRSATDTQYF.

The CDR3 spells CASRASGINEQFF. DNA of the CDR3: TGTGCCAGCAGAGCGAGCGGGATCAATGAGCAGTTCTTC. The genes are TRBV6-1 and TRBJ2-1; 7 nucleotides match TRBD2. The CDR3 is made up of 13 amino acids. After removal of 6 bases from V and 6 bases from J, the junction contained 5 bases not matched to a gene. The germline V gene has CDR1 MNHNS and CDR2 SASEGT.

In its sample, this clone was seen once. The CDR3 nucleotides read TGTGCCAGCAGCTCCCGCCCTTATGAGGGAGATGCGCTCGATGAGCAGTTCTTC. Translation gives CASSSRPYEGDALDEQFF. This chain joins TRBV9 and TRBJ2-1; possible D gene TRBD2, 5 bases. CDR3 size: 18 residues. The V end was cut by 4 bases, the J end by 8 bases, with 28 bases between. Germline CDR1 reads SGDLS; CDR2 reads YYNGEE.

The rearrangement joins TRBV19 to TRBJ2-2, with D perhaps matching TRBD1 (6 bases). The CDR3 has 17 residues. The germline V gene encodes CDR1 LNHDA and CDR2 SQIVND (reference sequence). Trimming removed 7 bases at V and 4 bases at J, with 22 bases between. The CDR3 DNA reads as TGTGCCAGTACCAGTCCCCCCGGGACCAGGGGCACCGGGGAGCTGTTTTTT. Translated: CASTSPPGTRGTGELFF. Full variable domain (missing parts from reference TRBV19 and TRBJ2-2): DGGITQSPKYLFRKEGQNVTLSCEQNLNHDAMYWYRQDPGQGLRLIYYSQIVNDFQKGDIAEGYSVSREKKESFPLTVTSAQKNPTAFYLCASTSPPGTRGTGELFFGEGSRLTVL.

V and J are TRBV9 and TRBJ2-3; 7 nucleotides agree with TRBD2. Germline V gene sequence: CDR1 SGDLS, CDR2 YYNGEE. The CDR3 sequence is 14 residues long. V was pared by 3 bases and J by 3 bases, with 4 bases of the junction left unmatched. DNA for the CDR3: TGTGCCAGCAGCGGCCCCGGGAGGACAGATACGCAGTATTTT. This encodes CASSGPGRTDTQYF.

There are a few counts of this clone. The V and J genes are TRBV15 and TRBJ1-1, with unresolved D. Trimming shortened V by 3 bases and J by 1 base, and 9 bases separated the two germline ends. Germline CDR1 is LNHNV and CDR2 is YYDKDF (reference sequence). The CDR3 extends over 14 amino acids. CDR3 DNA sequence: TGTGCCACCAGCAGCCAACATGGGAACACTGAAGCTTTCTTT. Translating it yields CATSSQHGNTEAFF.